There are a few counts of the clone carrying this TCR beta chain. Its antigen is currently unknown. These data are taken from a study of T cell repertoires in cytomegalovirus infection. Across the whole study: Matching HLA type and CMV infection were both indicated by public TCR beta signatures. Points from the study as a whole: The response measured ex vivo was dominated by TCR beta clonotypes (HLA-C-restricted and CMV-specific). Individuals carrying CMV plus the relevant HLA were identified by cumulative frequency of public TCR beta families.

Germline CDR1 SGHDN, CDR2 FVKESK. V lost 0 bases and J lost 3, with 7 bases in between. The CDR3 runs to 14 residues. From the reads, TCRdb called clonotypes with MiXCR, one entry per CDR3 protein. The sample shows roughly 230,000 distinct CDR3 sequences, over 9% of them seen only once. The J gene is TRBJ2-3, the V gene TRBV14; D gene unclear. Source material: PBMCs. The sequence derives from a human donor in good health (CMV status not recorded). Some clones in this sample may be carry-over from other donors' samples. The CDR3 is CASSQDMGTDTQYF. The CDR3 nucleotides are TGTGCCAGCAGCCAAGATATGGGGACAGATACGCAGTATTTT.